The 12 T cell receptor beta chains listed next were all sequenced from one sample in a study of T cells in Graves' hyperthyroidism and ophthalmopathy. Amplification of TCR beta CDR3 regions used RNA as the template. HTBI primers were used for first-round RT-PCR of the TCR CDR3. TCRdb processed the multiplex PCR reads anew with MiXCR; each CDR3 protein has one entry. The sample holds 450,000 to 500,000 distinct CDR3 sequences; about 22% are singletons and the top ten take under 55%. The sample taken for sequencing was blood. The receptors were sampled from a woman between 65 and 79 years old with Graves' ophthalmopathy.

This chain joins TRBV24-1 and TRBJ2-1, with a weak D call TRBD2 (5 bases). This CDR3 spans 13 amino acids. V lost 5 bases to trimming and J lost 4 bases, with 8 bases between them. Germline V gene sequence: CDR1 KGHDR, CDR2 SFDVKD. CDR3 bases: TGTGCCACCAGTGGCTGGGAGTACAATGAGCAGTTCTTC. It is translated as CATSGWEYNEQFF.

This clonotype was observed a few times. The CDR3 loop reads CASSSSLLPYEQYF. The CDR3 DNA reads TGTGCCAGCAGTTCGTCGCTGCTACCCTACGAGCAGTACTTC. This chain links TRBV6-9 with TRBJ2-7; unclear D gene. Germline V gene sequence: CDR1 MNHGY, CDR2 SVAAGI. V was shortened by 4 bases and J by 2 bases, with 12 bases between the two germline ends. CDR3 length: 14 residues.

This clonotype occurred a few times. This rearrangement joins TRBV27 to TRBJ1-5, with D perhaps TRBD1 (6 bases). The germline V gene has CDR1 MNHEY and CDR2 SMNVEV (reference sequence). The CDR3 spans 15 residues. Trimming removed 5 bases from V and 7 bases from J, with 18 bases in between. CDR3 nucleotides: TGTGCCAGCAGTAGGCAGGGGATCCAGCCCCAGCCCCAGCATTTT. Its protein is CASSRQGIQPQPQHF.

The gene calls are TRBV29-1 and TRBJ2-3, with TRBD2 matching 10 bases. The CDR3 totals 13 residues. Trimming removed 6 bases from V and 1 base from J; junction bases left unmatched: 1. Germline-derived CDR1 and CDR2 are SQVTM and ANQGSEA. For the CDR3, the DNA is TGCAGCGTCACTAGCGGGGGCACAGATACGCAGTATTTT. Protein: CSVTSGGTDTQYF.

The chain has TRBV7-9 and TRBJ2-2; 7 nucleotides agree with TRBD1. The CDR3 contains 15 residues. Germline CDR1 reads SEHNR; CDR2 reads FQNEAQ (reference sequence). V gave up 3 bases and J gave up 13 bases; unmatched junction bases: 14. This chain's CDR3 is CASSFLTGSSLRLFF. The CDR3 nucleotides read TGTGCCAGCAGCTTCCTGACAGGGTCGAGCCTCAGGCTGTTTTTT.

There are many counts of this clonotype. The chain couples TRBV29-1 to TRBJ1-1; 10 positions match TRBD1. The germline V gene has CDR1 SQVTM and CDR2 ANQGSEA. The ends lost 5 bases at V and 3 bases at J; junction bases unmatched: 3. This CDR3 has 13 residues. CDR3 sequence: CSVSTGGHTEAFF. The CDR3 DNA sequence: TGCAGCGTTTCGACAGGGGGCCACACTGAAGCTTTCTTT.

The genes are TRBV10-3 and TRBJ2-1; D is possibly TRBD1 (5 bases). Trimming removed 6 bases from V and 6 bases from J, with 6 bases in between. CDR3 length: 11 amino acids. Germline-derived CDR1 and CDR2 are ENHRY and SYGVKD. The CDR3 sequence: CAIRQVNEQFF. In nucleotides, the CDR3 is TGTGCCATCAGACAGGTCAATGAGCAGTTCTTC.

This clonotype was picked up many times. The chain has TRBV12-3 or TRBV12-4 and TRBJ1-1; TRBD1 agrees at 8 bases. CDR3 length equals 15 residues. Germline trimming cut 6 bases from V and 0 bases from J; bases unmatched to any gene: 6. The CDR3 loop reads CASSRQGSMNTEAFF. The CDR3 coding sequence is TGTGCCAGCAGCCGACAGGGGTCCATGAACACTGAAGCTTTCTTT.

The chain joins TRBV6-1 to TRBJ2-5; 10 nucleotides agree with TRBD2. This CDR3 is 15 amino acids long. Trimming took 6 bases from V and 2 from J; bases not matched to a gene: 6. Germline assignment: CDR1 MNHNS and CDR2 SASEGT. The CDR3 DNA follows: TGTGCCAGCAGATTAGCGGGAGGAGTACAAGAGACCCAGTACTTC. It translates to CASRLAGGVQETQYF.

This clonotype has a count of ten or more. This rearrangement joins TRBV3-1 to TRBJ1-1, with 8 bases that match TRBD1. The germline V gene has CDR1 LGHDT and CDR2 YNNKEL (reference sequence). J gave up 10 bases and V 2 bases, and 3 bases lay outside the gene matches. The CDR3 runs 12 residues. CDR3 bases: TGTGCCAGCAGCCAAAGACAGGGGACAGCTTTCTTT. It is translated as CASSQRQGTAFF.

This clonotype was detected ten times or more. The chain links TRBV30 to TRBJ2-5; D assignment may be TRBD1 or TRBD2 (5 bases each). CDR1 and CDR2 (germline): GTSNPN, SVGIG (reference sequence). The CDR3 extends over 13 amino acids. V lost 0 bases to trimming and J lost 3 bases, with 8 bases between them. CDR3 nucleotide sequence: TGTGCCTGGAGTGTACGAGGGGAAGAGACCCAGTACTTC. Protein sequence: CAWSVRGEETQYF.

This clonotype was seen at least ten times. The J gene is TRBJ2-1, the V gene TRBV2; D not certain. The CDR3 has 16 residues. Trimming stripped 5 bases from V and 4 bases from J, with 18 bases between. CDR1 and CDR2 from the germline V gene are SNHLY and FYNNEI. The CDR3, as DNA: TGTGCCAGCAGTCGGCATCCGGCCGGTGGATACAATGAGCAGTTCTTC. Encoded protein: CASSRHPAGGYNEQFF.